One and the same sample provided the 32 T cell receptor beta chains below, sequenced in a study of neurological immune-mediated disorders. Time point defined: technical triplicate 2. Using its own MiXCR run on the 5' RACE reads, TCRdb lists one record per CDR3 protein. The sample records more than 30,000 distinct CDR3 sequences, 10% to 15% being singletons. Sequenced material: CD4+ T cells from blood. These receptors all stem from a female donor with HTLV-1-associated myelopathy (HAM/TSP).

This clonotype occurred many times. The chain couples TRBV20-1 to TRBJ1-5; D might be TRBD1 (5 bases). The ends were cut back, 3 bases at V and 8 bases at J, with 14 bases in the middle. The length of the CDR3 is 13 residues. Germline CDR1 reads DFQATT; CDR2 reads SNEGSKA (reference sequence). Here the CDR3 DNA reads TGCAGTGCTAGGCCTGCGGGGGGGGAGCCCCAGCATTTT. Translating gives CSARPAGGEPQHF.

This clonotype showed up many times. The gene calls are TRBV20-1 and TRBJ1-1, with 7 bases identical to TRBD1. Trimming at V came to 4 bases and at J to 4 bases, leaving 6 bases not matched to a gene. Germline loops: CDR1 DFQATT, CDR2 SNEGSKA (reference sequence). This CDR3 region has 13 residues. CDR3 protein: CSATGQVGTEAFF. Written as DNA, the CDR3 is TGCAGTGCTACAGGACAGGTGGGCACTGAAGCTTTCTTT.

On this clonotype itself: The junction departs from the called germline gene at one end, perhaps through a read error. V is TRBV3-1 and J is TRBJ1-2, with TRBD1 matching 10 bases. The CDR3 consists of 14 residues. Looked up from germline, CDR1 is LGHDT and CDR2 is YNNKEL (reference sequence). Here the CDR3 reads CASSLWDRGYSYNF. The CDR3 DNA is TGTGCCAGCAGCCTTTGGGACAGGGGATATAGCTACAACTTC.

This clonotype came up many times. This rearrangement joins TRBV12-3 or TRBV12-4 to TRBJ2-1; D possibly corresponds to TRBD1 (7 bases). V was pared by 5 bases and J by 3 bases, with 20 bases between. The CDR3 is made up of 17 amino acids. Here the CDR3 DNA reads TGTGCCAGCAGTCCACTCGAGGGGGCGGGACTCTACAATGAGCAGTTCTTC. Residues: CASSPLEGAGLYNEQFF.

There are many counts of this clonotype. V gene TRBV15 combines with J gene TRBJ2-2; 10 bases map to TRBD2. Germline lookup yields CDR1 LNHNV and CDR2 YYDKDF (reference sequence). The CDR3 is 17 residues long. V gave up 0 bases and J gave up 7 bases; unmatched junction bases: 8. The CDR3 sequence: CATSRDLSGGSIGELFF. Here the CDR3 DNA reads TGTGCCACCAGCAGAGATCTTAGCGGGGGGTCGATCGGGGAGCTGTTTTTT.

The J gene is TRBJ2-1, the V gene TRBV20-1; TRBD2 might be the D (6 bases). Germline V gives CDR1 DFQATT, CDR2 SNEGSKA (reference sequence). The ends were cut back, 0 bases at V and 7 bases at J, with 22 bases in the middle. The CDR3 length is 17 residues. CDR3 protein: CSARDPSSEIGRNEQFF. In DNA, the CDR3 is TGCAGTGCTAGAGATCCGTCTAGCGAGATAGGCAGGAATGAGCAGTTCTTC.

In this sample, this clonotype turned up many times. The chain couples TRBV7-6 to TRBJ1-5, with unresolved D. Looked up from germline, CDR1 is SGHVS and CDR2 is FNYEAQ. V dropped 4 bases and J dropped 6 bases, with 7 bases sitting between them. This CDR3 has 12 amino acids. The CDR3 DNA reads as TGTGCCAGCAGCTCGTCGGGTCAGCCCCAGCATTTT. Its translation is CASSSSGQPQHF.

This clonotype is medium-sized (0.01 to 0.1%) by share. This chain uses TRBV20-1 with TRBJ2-3; D may correspond to TRBD1 or TRBD2 (6 bases each). The CDR3 runs to 17 residues. CDR1 DFQATT and CDR2 SNEGSKA come from the germline V gene (reference sequence). Trimming removed 6 bases from V and 2 bases from J, with 24 bases in between. Here the CDR3 DNA reads TGCAGTGCAGGAGGGGGAGGTTCGGGGGAGAACACAGATACGCAGTATTTT. It yields the protein CSAGGGGSGENTDTQYF.

This clonotype was found many times. This chain connects TRBV5-1 to TRBJ2-1; D may match TRBD1 or TRBD2 (5 bases each). This CDR3 has 16 residues. Germline CDR1 and CDR2: SGHRS and YFSETQ. V was cut by 4 bases and J by 0 bases, with 14 bases left in between. The CDR3 coding sequence is TGCGCCAGCAGCGTGACCGGGACGAGCTCCTACAATGAGCAGTTCTTC. It translates to CASSVTGTSSYNEQFF.

Ten or more counts support this clonotype. The chain employs TRBV5-1 and TRBJ2-3, with a tentative D call TRBD1 (5 bases). Trimming cost V 2 bases and J 2 bases, with 9 bases left between them. Per the germline V gene, CDR1 is SGHRS and CDR2 is YFSETQ. CDR3 length equals 14 residues. The CDR3 bases are TGCGCCAGCAGCTTCGGACAACTCACAGATACGCAGTATTTT. Its protein product is CASSFGQLTDTQYF.

In its sample, this clonotype was seen many times. The rearrangement joins TRBV29-1 to TRBJ2-3; the D gene is possibly TRBD1 (7 bases). Looked up from germline, CDR1 is SQVTM and CDR2 is ANQGSEA. Trimming stripped 3 bases from V and 3 bases from J, with 16 bases between. This CDR3 has 15 amino acids. The CDR3 protein is CSVDGTSQGTDTQYF. The CDR3 bases are TGCAGCGTTGATGGGACTTCACAGGGGACAGATACGCAGTATTTT.

Many counts were recorded for this clonotype. The CDR3 here is CSARGTGLAPLHF. The CDR3 region has the DNA TGCAGTGCTAGAGGAACAGGGCTGGCACCCCTCCACTTT. The rearrangement joins TRBV20-1 to TRBJ1-6, with D perhaps TRBD1 (6 bases). This CDR3 has 13 amino acids. Germline assignment: CDR1 DFQATT and CDR2 SNEGSKA (reference sequence). V lost 1 base, J lost 11 bases, and 12 bases lay in between.

At least ten counts were recorded for this clonotype. The chain carries TRBV20-1 and TRBJ2-6; D unresolved. Trimming removed 6 bases at V and 4 bases at J, with 10 bases between. The CDR3 contains 13 residues. Germline CDR1 reads DFQATT; CDR2 reads SNEGSKA (reference sequence). Here the CDR3 DNA reads TGCAGTGCAAAAGCTCCAGGGGCCAACGTCCTGACTTTC. Its translation is CSAKAPGANVLTF.

Of note for this clonotype: Possible read error: a much larger clone is one base away. The chain joins TRBV14 to TRBJ2-1, with 9 bases that match TRBD2. The CDR3 runs 21 residues. With V trimmed by 7 bases and J by 2 bases, 24 bases remained unmatched. Germline V gives CDR1 SGHDN, CDR2 FVKESK. The CDR3 loop is CASTSPPCGGLAWTPYNEQFF. The CDR3 coding sequence is TGTGCCAGCACCTCACCCCCCTGTGGAGGACTAGCGTGGACCCCCTACAATGAGCAGTTCTTC.

This clonotype has at least ten counts. The chain recombines TRBV12-3 or TRBV12-4 with TRBJ2-4; D could derive from TRBD1 or TRBD2 (5 bases each). The CDR3 extends over 14 amino acids. The V and J ends lost 3 bases and 4 bases respectively, with 10 bases between them. CDR3 sequence reads: CASSFWDLKNIQYF. The CDR3 nucleotides are TGTGCCAGCAGTTTTTGGGACCTTAAAAACATTCAGTACTTC.

This clonotype was detected many times. The chain carries TRBV15 and TRBJ2-5; TRBD1 or TRBD2 may be the D gene (5 bases each). The germline gives CDR1 LNHNV, CDR2 YYDKDF (reference sequence). V lost 6 bases and J 5 bases, leaving 19 bases between the germline ends. This CDR3 has 15 amino acids. The CDR3 protein is CATREHGTPGETQYF. The CDR3 nucleotides are TGTGCCACCAGAGAGCACGGGACGCCGGGGGAGACCCAGTACTTC.

The gene calls are TRBV20-1 and TRBJ2-7; 7 bases agree with TRBD2. The CDR3 is 13 amino acids. The V gene end was trimmed by 5 bases and the J gene end by 4 bases; junction bases not matched to a gene: 8. Germline V lookup: CDR1 DFQATT, CDR2 SNEGSKA (reference sequence). The CDR3 nucleotides read TGCAGTGCTCGCCTAGCGGTATTGTACGAGCAGTACTTC. As protein: CSARLAVLYEQYF.

This clonotype counts as medium-sized. This chain connects TRBV4-1 to TRBJ2-2; D gene unclear. CDR3 length: 14 amino acids. Trimming took 2 bases from V and 4 from J, leaving 8 bases between them. Germline CDR1 MGHRA, CDR2 YSYEKL. CDR3 in amino acids: CASSQSWGTGELFF. The CDR3 DNA sequence: TGCGCCAGCAGCCAAAGCTGGGGCACCGGGGAGCTGTTTTTT.

This clonotype has a count of ten or more. The chain is built from TRBV5-1 and TRBJ2-1; TRBD2 agrees at 7 bases. The CDR3 runs 16 residues. Germline lookup yields CDR1 SGHRS and CDR2 YFSETQ. With V trimmed by 2 bases and J by 0 bases, 5 bases remained unmatched. The CDR3 spells CASSLSGVSSYNEQFF. Written as DNA, the CDR3 is TGCGCCAGCAGCTTAAGCGGGGTGAGCTCCTACAATGAGCAGTTCTTC.

This clonotype was recorded at least ten times. This chain links TRBV18 with TRBJ2-6, with D perhaps TRBD1 or TRBD2 (5 bases each). The CDR3 sequence is 18 residues long. With 3 bases removed from V and 0 bases from J, the gap between germline ends came to 15 bases. Germline loops: CDR1 KGHSH, CDR2 LQKENI. CDR3 nucleotides: TGTGCCAGCTCACCTTTCGGGGCAGATCCCTCTGGGGCCAACGTCCTGACTTTC. Translating gives CASSPFGADPSGANVLTF.

This clonotype was counted ten times or more. V gene TRBV7-9 combines with J gene TRBJ1-1; the match to TRBD1 covers 7 bases. V trimming: 2 bases; J trimming: 2 bases; junction bases outside the gene matches: 2. This CDR3 spans 14 amino acids. CDR1 SEHNR and CDR2 FQNEAQ come from the germline V gene (reference sequence). The CDR3 sequence is CASSLRQGNTEAFF. The CDR3 DNA sequence: TGTGCCAGCAGCTTAAGACAGGGTAACACTGAAGCTTTCTTT.

This rearrangement joins TRBV3-1 to TRBJ2-7; 10 bases match TRBD2. Germline V gene data show CDR1 as LGHDT and CDR2 as YNNKEL (reference sequence). V gave up 5 bases and J gave up 7 bases; unmatched junction bases: 8. The CDR3 extends over 14 amino acids. In nucleotides, the CDR3 is TGTGCCAGCAGCAAGCGGGGGGGCCAGTTGGAGCAGTACTTC. Protein product: CASSKRGGQLEQYF.

This chain connects TRBV5-1 to TRBJ1-1, with a tentative D call TRBD1 (5 bases). CDR1 SGHRS and CDR2 YFSETQ come from the germline V gene. The CDR3 contains 15 residues. V was trimmed by 1 base and J by 2 bases, leaving 12 bases between them. CDR3 region: CASSLSGGVNTEAFF. The CDR3 nucleotides are TGCGCCAGCAGCTTGTCCGGGGGAGTCAACACTGAAGCTTTCTTT.

This clonotype was seen ten or more times. The chain is built from TRBV5-1 and TRBJ2-1; 7 bases are a match to TRBD1. CDR1 SGHRS and CDR2 YFSETQ come from the germline V gene. CDR3 length: 15 residues. Germline trimming cut 0 bases from V and 7 bases from J; bases unmatched to any gene: 7. The CDR3 is CASSLDRGNMNEQFF. DNA of the CDR3: TGCGCCAGCAGCTTGGACAGGGGAAATATGAATGAGCAGTTCTTC.

This clonotype came up many times. The chain couples TRBV24-1 to TRBJ2-1; perhaps TRBD1 as D (5 bases). V dropped 3 bases and J dropped 2 bases, with 13 bases sitting between them. Germline V CDR1 and CDR2: KGHDR, SFDVKD. The CDR3 contains 16 residues. CDR3 amino acids: CATSDPLDNPYNEQFF. The CDR3 coding sequence is TGTGCCACCAGTGATCCCTTGGACAATCCCTACAATGAGCAGTTCTTC.

This clonotype was counted many times. CDR3 sequence (DNA): TGTGCCAGCAGTACCGGACCGGGATACAATGAGCAGTTCTTC. This codes for CASSTGPGYNEQFF. The chain recombines TRBV7-2 with TRBJ2-1; D is perhaps TRBD2 (5 bases). CDR3 length equals 14 residues. With 6 bases removed from V and 4 bases from J, the gap between germline ends came to 13 bases. From germline, CDR1 is SGHTA and CDR2 FQGNSA.

In its sample, this clonotype was seen many times. The chain combines TRBV20-1 with TRBJ2-5; no clear D gene. CDR1 DFQATT and CDR2 SNEGSKA come from the germline V gene (reference sequence). Trimming removed 0 bases from V and 1 base from J, with 9 bases in between. The CDR3 has 14 amino acids. The chain's CDR3 is CSARDPGAQETQYF. The CDR3 DNA reads TGCAGTGCTAGAGATCCTGGCGCCCAAGAGACCCAGTACTTC.

The sample holds many counts of this clonotype. V and J are TRBV5-1 and TRBJ2-6; 9 nucleotides match TRBD1. The trim removed 8 bases at V and 0 bases at J, leaving 12 bases unmatched. This CDR3 is 18 amino acids long. Germline V gene sequence: CDR1 SGHRS, CDR2 YFSETQ. CDR3 residues: CASTAGTGYYSGANVLTF. The CDR3 DNA sequence: TGCGCCAGTACGGCCGGGACAGGGTACTACTCTGGGGCCAACGTCCTGACTTTC.

This clonotype occurred many times. V and J are TRBV5-1 and TRBJ2-1; 7 nucleotides align to TRBD2. Per the germline V gene, CDR1 is SGHRS and CDR2 is YFSETQ. This CDR3 is 15 amino acids long. V gave up 0 bases and J gave up 7 bases; unmatched junction bases: 7. This CDR3 reads CASSLDPSGANEQFF. CDR3 DNA sequence: TGCGCCAGCAGCTTGGATCCTAGCGGAGCGAATGAGCAGTTCTTC.

The V and J genes are TRBV5-1 and TRBJ2-7, with D tentatively TRBD2 (6 bases). The CDR3 has 15 residues. The V and J ends lost 0 bases and 5 bases respectively, with 15 bases between them. Germline values: CDR1 SGHRS, CDR2 YFSETQ. The CDR3, as DNA: TGCGCCAGCAGCTTGGTACCGGGAGTAACGAACGAGCAGTACTTC. This gives the protein CASSLVPGVTNEQYF.

In this sample, this clonotype turned up a few times. The rearrangement links TRBV6-6 to TRBJ2-7; tentative D call: TRBD1 (5 bases). Per the germline V gene, CDR1 is MNHNY and CDR2 is SVGAGI (reference sequence). The CDR3 is 13 residues long. V dropped 2 bases and J dropped 7 bases, with 12 bases sitting between them. In nucleotides, the CDR3 is TGTGCCAGCAGTTACGGGGCAGGGCGGGAGCAGTACTTC. Its translation: CASSYGAGREQYF.

This clonotype was counted at least ten times. V is TRBV5-1 and J is TRBJ1-4; D not certain. The ends were cut back, 0 bases at V and 8 bases at J, with 14 bases in the middle. Germline assignment: CDR1 SGHRS and CDR2 YFSETQ. There are 15 residues in the CDR3. The CDR3 coding sequence is TGCGCCAGCAGCTTGGTGGCCGCTCCCATGGAAAAACTGTTTTTT. Its protein is CASSLVAAPMEKLFF.